The next 32 T cell receptor beta chains were all read from a single sample in a study of OX40 agonist ivuxolimab in advanced cancers. Profiling relied on immunoSEQ multiplex PCR, and the TCRdb table lists in-frame clones only, not all of them. In the table there are about 140,000 clones, just over 90% of which are singletons. Sequenced here: CD4+ or CD8+ T cells sorted from blood, sampled in a trial of the OX40 agonist ivuxolimab. These receptors were taken from an adult with an advanced solid tumor such as melanoma, head and neck, liver or kidney cancer.

The V gene is TRBV27, the J gene TRBJ1-4; 7 nucleotides line up with TRBD1. The trim removed 5 bases at V and 4 bases at J, leaving 7 bases unmatched. CDR1 and CDR2 (germline): MNHEY, SMNVEV (reference sequence). This CDR3 spans 15 amino acids. The chain's CDR3 is CASSGGGVLNEKLFF. The CDR3 DNA sequence: TGTGCCAGCAGTGGAGGGGGCGTCCTTAATGAAAAACTGTTTTTT.

This clone showed up just a few times. J is TRBJ1-2 and V is TRBV15; 8 nucleotides align to TRBD1. This CDR3 spans 15 amino acids. Losses at the gene ends were 8 bases for V and 2 bases for J; bases not matched to a gene: 10. Germline CDR1 LNHNV, CDR2 YYDKDF (reference sequence). The CDR3 DNA follows: TGTGCCACCTCCAGGGGGCGCCAATCCAACTATGGCTACACCTTC. Amino acids: CATSRGRQSNYGYTF.

V and J are TRBV28 and TRBJ1-2; D is possibly TRBD1 (6 bases). V lost 2 bases and J lost 3, with 13 bases in between. The CDR3 has 15 residues. Germline CDR1 MDHEN, CDR2 SYDVKM. CDR3 sequence reads: CASSLGAGEDYGYTF. The DNA for the CDR3 is TGTGCCAGCAGTTTAGGGGCAGGGGAAGACTATGGCTACACCTTC.

The J gene is TRBJ2-7, the V gene TRBV5-1, with D possibly being TRBD1 (6 bases). Per germline, CDR1 SGHRS and CDR2 YFSETQ. This CDR3 is 15 amino acids long. V lost 1 base and J 0 bases, leaving 11 bases between the germline ends. CDR3 sequence: CASSLFPGDSYEQYF. The CDR3 region has the DNA TGCGCCAGCAGCTTGTTTCCAGGGGACTCCTACGAGCAGTACTTC.

The rearrangement joins TRBV11-3 to TRBJ2-1; D is perhaps TRBD1 (5 bases). The CDR3 spans 11 residues. The germline gives CDR1 SGHNT, CDR2 YENEEA. The V and J ends lost 8 bases and 7 bases respectively, with 9 bases between them. For the CDR3, the DNA is TGTGCCAGCGGATCAGGGAATGAGCAGTTCTTC. Its translation: CASGSGNEQFF.

The V call is TRBV4-1, the J call TRBJ1-4, with D unclear. The V end was cut by 1 base, the J end by 7 bases, with 10 bases between. Germline CDR1 MGHRA, CDR2 YSYEKL. The CDR3 runs to 14 residues. The CDR3 sequence: CASSQGGLIEKLFF. The CDR3 DNA sequence: TGCGCCAGCAGCCAAGGAGGGCTAATTGAAAAACTGTTTTTT.

The chain is built from TRBV6-1 and TRBJ1-2; the D is unclear. The CDR3 is 14 amino acids. Deletions cut 0 bases from V and 7 bases from J, with 12 bases between. Germline V gives CDR1 MNHNS, CDR2 SASEGT. The CDR3 loop reads CASSEADGLGGYTF. DNA of the CDR3: TGTGCCAGCAGTGAAGCGGACGGGCTTGGTGGCTACACCTTC.

V gene TRBV29-1 combines with J gene TRBJ2-1; D not certain. The CDR3 spans 14 residues. V lost 0 bases and J lost 2, with 8 bases in between. Looked up from germline, CDR1 is SQVTM and CDR2 is ANQGSEA. DNA for the CDR3: TGCAGCGTTGAAGATTTTGGGACCTACAATGAGCAGTTCTTC. Translated: CSVEDFGTYNEQFF.

In this sample, this clone turned up many times. The genes are TRBV5-6 and TRBJ2-3; perhaps TRBD1 as D (5 bases). Germline lookup yields CDR1 SGHDT and CDR2 YYEEEE. V lost 1 base and J lost 4, with 7 bases in between. This CDR3 is 13 amino acids long. The CDR3 reads CASSLRGPDTQYF. The DNA for the CDR3 is TGTGCCAGCAGCTTGAGGGGTCCAGATACGCAGTATTTT.

The chain couples TRBV6-6 to TRBJ2-1, with D unclear. Germline V gene data show CDR1 as MNHNY and CDR2 as SVGAGI (reference sequence). V was shortened by 2 bases and J by 6 bases, with 11 bases between the two germline ends. This CDR3 is 14 amino acids long. Written as DNA, the CDR3 is TGTGCCAGCAGTTACCCGGCTGGGGTCAATGAGCAGTTCTTC. As protein: CASSYPAGVNEQFF.

This sequence joins TRBV28 and TRBJ1-4; 11 nucleotides match TRBD1. The V gene's germline CDR1 is MDHEN and CDR2 SYDVKM. The V gene end was trimmed by 6 bases and the J gene end by 2 bases; junction bases not matched to a gene: 2. The length of the CDR3 is 15 residues. The CDR3 protein is CASRGQGGTNEKLFF. The CDR3 nucleotides are TGTGCCAGCAGGGGACAGGGGGGCACTAATGAAAAACTGTTTTTT.

The V call is TRBV7-9, the J call TRBJ1-4, with D tentatively TRBD1 (5 bases). The germline V gene has CDR1 SEHNR and CDR2 FQNEAQ (reference sequence). The CDR3 is made up of 15 amino acids. V was shortened by 1 base and J by 4 bases, with 10 bases between the two germline ends. The CDR3 DNA is TGTGCCAGCAGCTTAGTTCGACAGATTAATGAAAAACTGTTTTTT. Residues: CASSLVRQINEKLFF. Based on the CDR3 plus reference TRBV7-9 and TRBJ1-4, the full variable domain is DTGVSQNPRHKITKRGQNVTFRCDPISEHNRLYWYRQTLGQGPEFLTYFQNEAQLEKSRLLSDRFSAERPKGSFSTLEIQRTEQGDSAMYLCASSLVRQINEKLFFGSGTQLSVL.

The chain combines TRBV18 with TRBJ1-4; TRBD1 matches 8 bases. With 2 bases clipped from V and 7 bases from J, the junction kept 12 bases outside the gene matches. The CDR3 sequence is 17 residues long. From germline, CDR1 is KGHSH and CDR2 LQKENI. The CDR3 coding sequence is TGTGCCAGCTCACCATGGACAGGGCGGACCGGTGGTGAAAAACTGTTTTTT. Its protein is CASSPWTGRTGGEKLFF.

This chain joins TRBV4-1 and TRBJ2-5, with D perhaps TRBD2 (6 bases). Trimming removed 0 bases at V and 5 bases at J, with 10 bases between. The CDR3 covers 14 residues. Germline CDR1 MGHRA, CDR2 YSYEKL. The CDR3 reads CASSQDGGGETQYF. The CDR3 bases are TGCGCCAGCAGCCAAGATGGCGGAGGGGAGACCCAGTACTTC.

The rearrangement joins TRBV27 to TRBJ2-7, with a possible D match to TRBD2 (6 bases). Germline CDR1 and CDR2: MNHEY and SMNVEV (reference sequence). Trimming shortened V by 3 bases and J by 4 bases, and 13 bases separated the two germline ends. The CDR3 runs 14 residues. The DNA of the CDR3 is TGTGCCAGCAGTTTCGATTGGAGGGGTTACGAGCAGTACTTC. It encodes CASSFDWRGYEQYF.

This chain connects TRBV7-2 to TRBJ1-2; TRBD1 agrees at 9 bases. Germline V gene lookup returns CDR1 SGHTA and CDR2 FQGNSA. This CDR3 has 14 amino acids. Trimming cost V 5 bases and J 8 bases; bases outside gene matches: 9. DNA of the CDR3: TGTGCCAGCAGCATGGGGACAGGGAGGTACGGCTACACCTTC. It codes for CASSMGTGRYGYTF. The variable domain in full, with the rest retrieved from reference TRBV7-2 and TRBJ1-2, is GAGVSQSPSNKVTEKGKDVELRCDPISGHTALYWYRQSLGQGLEFLIYFQGNSAPDKSGLPSDRFSAERTGGSVSTLTIQRTQQEDSAVYLCASSMGTGRYGYTFGSGTRLTVV.

The rearrangement uses TRBV7-9 and TRBJ2-3; no reliable D call. The germline CDR1 and CDR2 sequences are SEHNR and FQNEAQ (reference sequence). With 5 bases removed from V and 8 bases from J, the gap between germline ends came to 11 bases. This CDR3 is 12 amino acids long. The CDR3 sequence: CASSPSIVTQYF. For the CDR3, the DNA is TGTGCCAGCAGCCCATCTATAGTTACGCAGTATTTT.

The chain uses TRBV19 and TRBJ1-4; weak D call: TRBD1 (6 bases). The germline CDR1 and CDR2 sequences are LNHDA and SQIVND (reference sequence). CDR3 length equals 19 residues. V lost 5 bases and J 1 base, leaving 23 bases between the germline ends. The CDR3 sequence: CASSGGGPKSRGTNEKLFF. DNA for the CDR3: TGTGCCAGTAGTGGTGGGGGGCCGAAAAGTAGGGGAACTAATGAAAAACTGTTTTTT.

This chain uses TRBV29-1 with TRBJ2-7, with 12 bases lining up with TRBD2. This CDR3 contains 16 residues. Germline V CDR1 and CDR2: SQVTM, ANQGSEA. Trimming at V came to 6 bases and at J to 1 base, leaving 10 bases not matched to a gene. The CDR3 DNA follows: TGCAGCGTCGCCGGGACTAGCGGGTTCCTTTCCTACGAGCAGTACTTC. It encodes CSVAGTSGFLSYEQYF.

This clone was observed a few times. The chain links TRBV20-1 to TRBJ1-3; D not resolved. CDR1 and CDR2 from the germline V gene are DFQATT and SNEGSKA (reference sequence). Trimming took off 1 base at V and 4 bases at J, with 2 bases between the two ends. CDR3 length: 11 residues. The CDR3 coding sequence is TGCAGTGCTAGAGTGGGAAACACCATATATTTT. It yields the protein CSARVGNTIYF.

This sequence joins TRBV9 and TRBJ2-5; the match to TRBD2 covers 9 bases. The germline V gene encodes CDR1 SGDLS and CDR2 YYNGEE. V lost 4 bases to trimming and J lost 4 bases; unmatched junction nucleotides: 8. This CDR3 spans 15 amino acids. CDR3 amino acids: CASSTLAGGSETQYF. The CDR3 bases are TGTGCCAGCAGCACACTAGCGGGTGGTTCAGAGACCCAGTACTTC.

The rearrangement links TRBV4-2 to TRBJ2-2, with 13 bases matching TRBD2. Germline lookup yields CDR1 LGHNA and CDR2 YNFKEQ. The CDR3 has 20 residues. J gave up 5 bases and V 1 base, and 13 bases lay outside the gene matches. CDR3 in amino acids: CASSQVGTSGRAGRTGELFF. CDR3 coding DNA: TGTGCCAGCAGCCAAGTCGGAACTAGCGGGAGGGCCGGGAGAACCGGGGAGCTGTTTTTT.

J is TRBJ1-5 and V is TRBV28, with D maybe TRBD1 (5 bases). CDR3 size: 15 residues. The V and J ends lost 3 bases and 2 bases respectively, with 11 bases between them. CDR1 is MDHEN and CDR2 is SYDVKM in the germline V gene. The CDR3 region has the DNA TGTGCCAGCAGTTTTGGGGACCCGGGCAATCAGCCCCAGCATTTT. Encoded protein: CASSFGDPGNQPQHF.

The chain employs TRBV9 and TRBJ2-2; D is unclear. The CDR3 length is 16 residues. V was shortened by 4 bases and J by 1 base, with 14 bases between the two germline ends. The V gene's germline CDR1 is SGDLS and CDR2 YYNGEE. For the CDR3, the DNA is TGTGCCAGCAGCCCCGTGACTCTCGTGAACACCGGGGAGCTGTTTTTT. Protein product: CASSPVTLVNTGELFF. Full variable domain (missing parts from reference TRBV9 and TRBJ2-2): DSGVTQTPKHLITATGQRVTLRCSPRSGDLSVYWYQQSLDQGLQFLIQYYNGEERAKGNILERFSAQQFPDLHSELNLSSLELGDSALYFCASSPVTLVNTGELFFGEGSRLTVL.

The chain employs TRBV18 and TRBJ2-2; 7 bases agree with TRBD1. V gave up 2 bases and J gave up 5 bases; unmatched junction bases: 8. In germline, CDR1 is KGHSH, CDR2 LQKENI. The CDR3 totals 16 residues. As DNA, the CDR3 is TGTGCCAGCTCACCAGGAGACAGGGATAGGACCGGGGAGCTGTTTTTT. It translates to CASSPGDRDRTGELFF. The full variable domain, rest sourced from reference TRBV18 and TRBJ2-2, is NAGVMQNPRHLVRRRGQEARLRCSPMKGHSHVYWYRQLPEEGLKFMVYLQKENIIDESGMPKERFSAEFPKEGPSILRIQQVVRGDSAAYFCASSPGDRDRTGELFFGEGSRLTVL.

This rearrangement joins TRBV2 to TRBJ2-1, with D maybe TRBD2 (6 bases). Germline assignment: CDR1 SNHLY and CDR2 FYNNEI. V shed 6 bases and J shed 9 bases, with 12 bases lying between them. CDR3 length equals 12 residues. The CDR3 nucleotides read TGTGCCAGCAGAGGAGGGTCGCCTGAGCAGTTCTTC. Translating it yields CASRGGSPEQFF.

The rearrangement joins TRBV5-4 to TRBJ2-7; 14 bases align to TRBD2. CDR1 is SGHNT and CDR2 is YYREEE in the germline V gene (reference sequence). Trimming removed 3 bases from V and 3 bases from J; junction bases left unmatched: 5. The CDR3 extends over 16 amino acids. The CDR3 DNA follows: TGTGCCAGCAGCTCGGGACTAGCGGGAGTGGGCTACGAGCAGTACTTC. The encoded protein is CASSSGLAGVGYEQYF. Drawing the rest from reference TRBV5-4 and TRBJ2-7, the complete variable domain is ETGVTQSPTHLIKTRGQQVTLRCSSQSGHNTVSWYQQALGQGPQFIFQYYREEENGRGNFPPRFSGLQFPNYSSELNVNALELDDSALYLCASSSGLAGVGYEQYFGPGTRLTVT.

In this sample, this clone turned up a few times. The chain carries TRBV5-5 and TRBJ1-5; D not certain. This CDR3 is 14 amino acids long. CDR1 and CDR2 from the germline V gene are SGHKS and YYEKEE (reference sequence). Trimming took off 0 bases at V and 3 bases at J, with 7 bases between the two ends. CDR3 sequence: CASSLGPDNQPQHF. The CDR3 coding sequence is TGTGCCAGCAGCTTGGGGCCTGACAATCAGCCCCAGCATTTT.

The rearrangement uses TRBV6-5 and TRBJ2-1; 10 bases are a match to TRBD2. The junction had 8 bases not matched to a gene; V was cut back by 6 bases and J by 6 bases. This CDR3 spans 15 amino acids. CDR1 and CDR2 from the germline V gene are MNHEY and SVGAGI. DNA for the CDR3: TGTGCCAGCAGCCCCGGGGTAGCGGGAGGCAATGAGCAGTTCTTC. Protein: CASSPGVAGGNEQFF.

The CDR3 sequence: CASTPAYGNTIYF. CDR3 sequence (DNA): TGTGCCAGCACCCCGGCTTATGGAAACACCATATATTTT. The chain recombines TRBV7-2 with TRBJ1-3; D call uncertain. The length of the CDR3 is 13 residues. Looked up from germline, CDR1 is SGHTA and CDR2 is FQGNSA. Trimming pared 7 bases from V and 3 bases from J, leaving 10 bases between.

V gene TRBV5-5 combines with J gene TRBJ1-5, with D maybe TRBD1 (5 bases). CDR1 and CDR2 (germline): SGHKS, YYEKEE (reference sequence). The CDR3 consists of 15 residues. Trimming removed 4 bases from V and 1 base from J, with 12 bases in between. The CDR3 sequence: CASSLLGASNQPQHF. The DNA for the CDR3 is TGTGCCAGCAGCCTCCTCGGGGCGAGCAATCAGCCCCAGCATTTT.

The rearrangement uses TRBV18 and TRBJ2-1; D remains ambiguous. Germline CDR1 and CDR2: KGHSH and LQKENI. The CDR3 has 16 residues. Deletions cut 3 bases from V and 7 bases from J, with 19 bases between. The chain's CDR3 is CASSPQRQSQGNEQFF. The DNA for the CDR3 is TGTGCCAGCTCACCTCAGAGGCAGAGCCAAGGGAATGAGCAGTTCTTC.